This TCR beta chain was documented in a study of T cells in Graves' hyperthyroidism and ophthalmopathy. Study-wide results and limits: The model made its ophthalmopathy prediction, and onset followed a median around six months later. Ophthalmopathy was separated from stable hyperthyroidism by a 13 V-J model. Among thyroid clonotypes expanded above 0.001, most also appeared in blood.

This clonotype was observed a handful of times. The target antigen is unknown. TCR beta CDR3 regions were amplified from RNA transcripts. The HTBI primer set served for first-round RT-PCR of the TCR CDR3. TCRdb re-analysed the multiplex PCR reads in MiXCR, keeping a single row per CDR3 protein. The data contain almost 500,000 distinct CDR3 sequences, around a fifth of them singletons. The CDR3 extends over 16 amino acids. Looked up from germline, CDR1 is MNHEY and CDR2 is SVGEGT. Trimming shortened V by 5 bases and J by 0 bases, and 14 bases separated the two germline ends. The TCR originated in a woman aged 70 to 79 with Graves' ophthalmopathy. This chain links TRBV6-2 or TRBV6-3 with TRBJ1-5; no clear D. Specimen: blood. This chain's CDR3 is CASSRGLFYSNQPQHF. The CDR3 DNA reads as TGTGCCAGCAGTCGAGGACTGTTTTATAGCAATCAGCCCCAGCATTTT.